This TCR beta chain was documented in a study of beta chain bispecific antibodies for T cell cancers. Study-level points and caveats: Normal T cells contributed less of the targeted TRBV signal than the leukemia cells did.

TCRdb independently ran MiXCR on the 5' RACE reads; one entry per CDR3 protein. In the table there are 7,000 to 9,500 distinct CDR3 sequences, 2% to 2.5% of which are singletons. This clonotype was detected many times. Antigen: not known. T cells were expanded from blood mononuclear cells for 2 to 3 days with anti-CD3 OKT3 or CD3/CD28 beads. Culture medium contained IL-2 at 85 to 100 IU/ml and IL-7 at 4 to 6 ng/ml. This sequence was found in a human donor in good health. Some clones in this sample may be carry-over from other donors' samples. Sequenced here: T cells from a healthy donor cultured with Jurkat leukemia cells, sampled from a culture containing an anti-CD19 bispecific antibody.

CDR3 bases: TGTGCCAGCAGTTATCTAGATCCCAGCACAGATACGCAGTATTTT. Amino acid sequence: CASSYLDPSTDTQYF. J is TRBJ2-3 and V is TRBV6-5; D is uncertain. The germline V gene encodes CDR1 MNHEY and CDR2 SVGAGI. V dropped 3 bases and J dropped 0 bases, with 10 bases sitting between them. The CDR3 sequence is 15 residues long.